Sequencing of this TCR beta chain was carried out in a study of beta chain features in type 1 diabetes. CDR3 length: 16 residues. J was trimmed by 8 bases and V by 3 bases; bases with no gene match: 12. CDR1 and CDR2 (germline): KGHSH, LQKENI. On this clone: The target antigen is unknown.

Via the markers CD45RO/CCR7/CD25/CD127/CD95/CD27, stem cell-like memory, regulatory, central memory and naive CD4+ cells were sorted. Expressed TCRB transcripts were sequenced because the isolated RNA had all been reverse transcribed beforehand. Generated by immunoSEQ multiplex PCR, the TCRdb table keeps only in-frame clones and is missing some. The sample consists of about 53,000 clones, around 60% of them appearing once. Study-level results: Shortening of TCRB CDR3s, moderate but significant, appeared in all four CD4+ subsets of Type 1 diabetes patients. Fewer insertions but more deletions were seen at VDJ junctions in type 1 diabetes patients.

Sequences were obtained from stem cell memory CD4+ T cells from blood. The chain joins TRBV18 to TRBJ2-1; 8 nucleotides agree with TRBD1. The receptor was derived from a woman in her twenties or thirties with type 1 diabetes. CDR3 amino acids: CASSPAQGAVSDEQFF. CDR3 coding DNA: TGTGCCAGCTCACCGGCGCAGGGGGCGGTTTCGGATGAGCAGTTCTTC. Using reference TRBV18 and TRBJ2-1 for the parts outside the CDR3, the full variable domain is NAGVMQNPRHLVRRRGQEARLRCSPMKGHSHVYWYRQLPEEGLKFMVYLQKENIIDESGMPKERFSAEFPKEGPSILRIQQVVRGDSAAYFCASSPAQGAVSDEQFFGPGTRLTVL.